This T cell receptor beta chain was identified in a study of patients and donors after allogeneic stem cell transplantation. TCRdb redid the calling of the RT-PCR reads with MiXCR, one entry per CDR3 protein. Here the sample spans 400,000 to 450,000 distinct CDR3 sequences, about a sixth being singletons. The germline CDR1 and CDR2 sequences are SEHNR and FQNEAQ (reference sequence). The CDR3 is 15 amino acids. V dropped 8 bases and J dropped 3 bases, with 19 bases sitting between them. This clonotype was picked up a small number of times. The chain recombines TRBV7-9 with TRBJ1-2; a possible D gene is TRBD1 (6 bases). The sequence was obtained from a human donor who was either an allogeneic HSCT recipient or a stem cell or donor lymphocyte infusion donor (not recorded which). It is not recorded whose cells these are; they may come from a transplant donor. The sequencing input was blood, either unsorted or a sorted T cell fraction (not recorded which). The CDR3 spells CASGNSGGADYGYTF. The CDR3 DNA reads as TGTGCCAGCGGAAATAGCGGGGGCGCGGACTATGGCTACACCTTC.